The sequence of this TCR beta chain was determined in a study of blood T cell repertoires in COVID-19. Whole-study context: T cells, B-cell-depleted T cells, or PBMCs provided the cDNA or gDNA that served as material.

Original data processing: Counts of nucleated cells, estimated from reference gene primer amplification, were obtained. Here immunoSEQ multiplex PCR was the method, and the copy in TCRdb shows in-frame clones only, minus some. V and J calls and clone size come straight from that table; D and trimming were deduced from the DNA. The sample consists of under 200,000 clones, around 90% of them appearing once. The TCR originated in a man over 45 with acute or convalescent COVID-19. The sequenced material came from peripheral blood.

CDR3 sequence (DNA): TGTGCCAGCAGAGAAACGGGACAGCCGAACGAGCCCCAGCATTTT. This encodes CASRETGQPNEPQHF. The rearrangement joins TRBV2 to TRBJ1-5; 7 bases are shared with TRBD1. CDR1 and CDR2 from the germline V gene are SNHLY and FYNNEI. V dropped 6 bases and J dropped 8; count of bases not matched to a gene: 13. There are 15 residues in the CDR3. The variable domain in full, with the rest retrieved from reference TRBV2 and TRBJ1-5, is EPEVTQTPSHQVTQMGQEVILRCVPISNHLYFYWYRQILGQKVEFLVSFYNNEISEKSEIFDDQFSVERPDGSNFTLKIRSTKLEDSAMYFCASRETGQPNEPQHFGDGTRLSIL.